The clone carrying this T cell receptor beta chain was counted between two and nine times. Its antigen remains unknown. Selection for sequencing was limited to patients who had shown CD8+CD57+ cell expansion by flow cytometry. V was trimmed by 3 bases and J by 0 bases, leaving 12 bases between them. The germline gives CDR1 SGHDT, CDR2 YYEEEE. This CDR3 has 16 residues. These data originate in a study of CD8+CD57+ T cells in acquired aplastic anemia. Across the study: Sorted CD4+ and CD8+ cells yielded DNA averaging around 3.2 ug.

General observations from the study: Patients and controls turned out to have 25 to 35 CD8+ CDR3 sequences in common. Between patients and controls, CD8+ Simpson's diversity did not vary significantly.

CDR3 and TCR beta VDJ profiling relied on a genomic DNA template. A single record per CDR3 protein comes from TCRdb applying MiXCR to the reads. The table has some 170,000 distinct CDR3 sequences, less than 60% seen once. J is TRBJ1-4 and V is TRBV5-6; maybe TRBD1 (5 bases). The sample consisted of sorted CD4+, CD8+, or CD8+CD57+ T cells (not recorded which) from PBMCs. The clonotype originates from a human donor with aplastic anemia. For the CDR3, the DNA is TGTGCCAGCAGCTCCTGGGGGTCAGCAACTAATGAAAAACTGTTTTTT. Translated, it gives CASSSWGSATNEKLFF.